A single sample is the source of the 5 T cell receptor beta chains below, sequenced in a study of T cell responses to AZD1222 COVID-19 vaccine. Repertoires were generated with immunoSEQ multiplex PCR, while TCRdb's copy carries only in-frame clones and drops some. The table lists 100,000 to 150,000 clones, about 89% of them singletons. The sample here was peripheral blood, taken on day 0 of AZD1222 vaccination. The receptor source for this set is an adult in good health.

The genes are TRBV6-5 and TRBJ1-1; 7 bases align to TRBD1. CDR1 and CDR2 (germline): MNHEY, SVGAGI. CDR3 length: 14 residues. V trimming: 0 bases; J trimming: 4 bases; junction bases outside the gene matches: 2. CDR3 loop: CASSYSQGGTEAFF. In nucleotides, the CDR3 is TGTGCCAGCAGTTACTCGCAGGGGGGCACTGAAGCTTTCTTT.

CDR3 amino acids: CASSIPRRGSTEAFF. The DNA for the CDR3 is TGTGCCAGTAGTATCCCCCGAAGGGGGAGCACTGAAGCTTTCTTT. The J gene is TRBJ1-1, the V gene TRBV19; possibly TRBD1 for D (6 bases). Germline loops: CDR1 LNHDA, CDR2 SQIVND (reference sequence). Trimming shortened V by 3 bases and J by 4 bases, and 15 bases separated the two germline ends. The CDR3 spans 15 residues.

The chain recombines TRBV23-1 with TRBJ1-1; D is unclear. TRBV23-1 is recorded as an ORF, its role being uncertain. This CDR3 contains 13 residues. Deletions cut 4 bases from V and 11 bases from J, with 17 bases between. DNA for the CDR3: TGCGCCAGCAGTCTCACTCTGATTCCGAAGGCTTTCTTT. Translated, it gives CASSLTLIPKAFF.

The chain combines TRBV28 with TRBJ1-3; the D is unclear. Germline assignment: CDR1 MDHEN and CDR2 SYDVKM. Trimming left V 5 bases short and J 6 bases short, with 17 bases between. This CDR3 has 15 amino acids. CDR3 coding DNA: TGTGCCAGCAGTCTAAATCGGCTCCGGGAAAACACCATATATTTT. Its translation is CASSLNRLRENTIYF. The full variable domain, rest sourced from reference TRBV28 and TRBJ1-3, is DVKVTQSSRYLVKRTGEKVFLECVQDMDHENMFWYRQDPGLGLRLIYFSYDVKMKEKGDIPEGYSVSREKKERFSLILESASTNQTSMYLCASSLNRLRENTIYFGEGSWLTVV.

This chain links TRBV24-1 with TRBJ2-1, with 10 bases identical to TRBD1. Germline trimming cut 7 bases from V and 4 bases from J; bases unmatched to any gene: 9. This CDR3 comprises 16 residues. Germline V gene sequence: CDR1 KGHDR, CDR2 SFDVKD. The chain's CDR3 is CATRPKPGQGYNEQFF. CDR3 nucleotides: TGTGCCACCAGACCTAAACCGGGACAGGGGTACAATGAGCAGTTCTTC.